This T cell receptor beta chain was sequenced during a study of cytomegalovirus exposure and HLA in healthy donors. Study as a whole: The Caucasian-associated ancestry cluster held roughly 81% of roughly 370 genotyped donors.

The CDR3 is 14 residues long. Germline V gene sequence: CDR1 SNHLY, CDR2 FYNNEI. V lost 4 bases and J 8 bases, leaving 15 bases between the germline ends. Study-level results: Segments of the TCR beta V type were, in most cases, productive about 87% or about 30% of the time in an earlier analysis. Accurate predictions that matched the HLA-A and HLA-B alleles of most subjects were reportedly made from TCR beta sequences.

Both 60 Vbeta primers and 13 Jbeta primers went into the PCR. Profiling relied on immunoSEQ multiplex PCR, and the TCRdb table lists in-frame clones only, not all of them. This sample carries roughly 100,000 clones, about 69% of them seen once, and the ten largest clones take approximately 4.8%. Though nominally healthy at sampling, donors likely had unrecorded immune exposures. Of note for this clone: Its antigen is as yet unknown.

This receptor was obtained from a human donor in good health. This chain connects TRBV2 to TRBJ2-1, with TRBD2 as a possible D gene (6 bases). The material sequenced was PBMCs. The CDR3 sequence is CASSGTAGIDEQFF. Written as DNA, the CDR3 is TGTGCCAGCAGTGGAACAGCGGGTATTGATGAGCAGTTCTTC. Variable domain in full (rest from reference TRBV2 and TRBJ2-1): EPEVTQTPSHQVTQMGQEVILRCVPISNHLYFYWYRQILGQKVEFLVSFYNNEISEKSEIFDDQFSVERPDGSNFTLKIRSTKLEDSAMYFCASSGTAGIDEQFFGPGTRLTVL.